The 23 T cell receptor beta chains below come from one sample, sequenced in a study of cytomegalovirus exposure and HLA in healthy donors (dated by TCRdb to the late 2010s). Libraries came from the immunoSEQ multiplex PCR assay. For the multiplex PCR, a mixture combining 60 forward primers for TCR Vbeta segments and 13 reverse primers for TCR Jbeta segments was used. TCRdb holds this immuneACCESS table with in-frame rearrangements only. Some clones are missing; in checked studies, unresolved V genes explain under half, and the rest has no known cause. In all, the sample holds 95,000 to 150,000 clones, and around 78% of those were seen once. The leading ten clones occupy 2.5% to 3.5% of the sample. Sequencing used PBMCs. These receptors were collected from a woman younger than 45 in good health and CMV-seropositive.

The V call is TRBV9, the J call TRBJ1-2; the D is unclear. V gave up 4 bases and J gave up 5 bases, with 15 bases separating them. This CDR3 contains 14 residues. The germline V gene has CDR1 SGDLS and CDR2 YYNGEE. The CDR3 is CASSPIGGQYGYTF. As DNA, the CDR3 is TGTGCCAGCAGCCCCATTGGCGGTCAGTATGGCTACACCTTC.

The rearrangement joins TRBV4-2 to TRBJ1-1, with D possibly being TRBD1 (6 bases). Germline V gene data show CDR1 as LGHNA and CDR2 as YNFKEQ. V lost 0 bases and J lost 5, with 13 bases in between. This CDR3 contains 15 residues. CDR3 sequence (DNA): TGTGCCAGCAGCCAAGATTGGGGGGGCGGGACTGAAGCTTTCTTT. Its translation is CASSQDWGGGTEAFF.

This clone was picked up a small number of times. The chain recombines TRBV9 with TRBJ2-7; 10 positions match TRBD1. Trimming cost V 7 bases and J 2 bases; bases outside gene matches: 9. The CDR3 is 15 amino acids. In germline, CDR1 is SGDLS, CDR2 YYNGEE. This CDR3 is CASASSGTGAYEQYF. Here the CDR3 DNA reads TGTGCCAGCGCTTCATCCGGGACAGGGGCCTACGAGCAGTACTTC.

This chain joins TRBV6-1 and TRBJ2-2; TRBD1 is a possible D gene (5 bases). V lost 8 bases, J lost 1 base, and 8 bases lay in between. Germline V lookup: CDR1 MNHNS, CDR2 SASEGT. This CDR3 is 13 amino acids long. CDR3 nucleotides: TGTGCCAGCCCCGACAGGAACACCGGGGAGCTGTTTTTT. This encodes CASPDRNTGELFF.

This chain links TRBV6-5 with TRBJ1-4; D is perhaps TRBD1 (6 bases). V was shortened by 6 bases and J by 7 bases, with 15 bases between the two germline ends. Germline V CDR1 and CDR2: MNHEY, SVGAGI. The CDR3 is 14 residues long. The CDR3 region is CASRQTGWVEKLFF. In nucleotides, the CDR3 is TGTGCCAGCAGGCAGACAGGATGGGTTGAAAAACTGTTTTTT.

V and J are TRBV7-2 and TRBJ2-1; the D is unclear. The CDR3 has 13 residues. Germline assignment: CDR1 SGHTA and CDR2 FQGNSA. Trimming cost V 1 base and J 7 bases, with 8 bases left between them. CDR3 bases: TGTGCCAGCAGCTTAGGGTTAGAAAATGAGCAGTTCTTC. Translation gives CASSLGLENEQFF.

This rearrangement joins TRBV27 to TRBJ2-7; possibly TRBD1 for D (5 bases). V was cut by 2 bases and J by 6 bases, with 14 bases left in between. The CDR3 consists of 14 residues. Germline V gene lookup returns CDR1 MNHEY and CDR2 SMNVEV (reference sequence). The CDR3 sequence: CASSLGQGGLEQYF. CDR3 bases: TGTGCCAGCAGTTTAGGGCAGGGTGGGCTCGAGCAGTACTTC.

The CDR3 loop is CASSSRDRNTGELFF. The CDR3 DNA sequence: TGTGCCAGCAGCTCCCGGGACAGGAACACCGGGGAGCTGTTTTTT. The chain employs TRBV11-2 and TRBJ2-2; 7 nucleotides match TRBD1. CDR1 is SGHAT and CDR2 is FQNNGV in the germline V gene. The CDR3 contains 15 residues. Trimming cost V 4 bases and J 1 base; bases outside gene matches: 3.

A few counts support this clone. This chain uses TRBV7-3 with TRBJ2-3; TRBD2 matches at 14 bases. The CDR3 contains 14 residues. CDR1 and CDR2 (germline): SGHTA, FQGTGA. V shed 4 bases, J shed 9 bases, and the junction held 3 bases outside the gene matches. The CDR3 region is CASSSGLAGGTQYF. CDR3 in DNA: TGTGCCAGCAGCTCCGGACTAGCGGGGGGCACGCAGTATTTT.

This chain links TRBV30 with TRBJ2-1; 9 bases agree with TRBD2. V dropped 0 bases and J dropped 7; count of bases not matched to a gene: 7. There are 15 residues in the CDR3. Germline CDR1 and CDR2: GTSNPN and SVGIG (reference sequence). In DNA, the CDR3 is TGTGCCTGGAGTGTAAGGCGGGGGGGCAGGAATGAGCAGTTCTTC. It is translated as CAWSVRRGGRNEQFF.

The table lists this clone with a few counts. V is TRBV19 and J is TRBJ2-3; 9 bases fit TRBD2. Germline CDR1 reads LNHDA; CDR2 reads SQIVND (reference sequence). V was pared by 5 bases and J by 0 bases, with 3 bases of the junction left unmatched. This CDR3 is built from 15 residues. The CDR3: CASSVAGGSTDTQYF. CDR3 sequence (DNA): TGTGCCAGTAGTGTTGCGGGGGGGAGCACAGATACGCAGTATTTT.

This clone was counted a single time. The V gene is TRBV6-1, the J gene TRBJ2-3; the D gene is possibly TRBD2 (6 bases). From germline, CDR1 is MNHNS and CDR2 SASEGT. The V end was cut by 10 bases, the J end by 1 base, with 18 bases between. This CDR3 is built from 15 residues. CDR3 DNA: TGTGCCACCTCACGGGAGAGGGTGGGCACAGATACGCAGTATTTT. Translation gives CATSRERVGTDTQYF.

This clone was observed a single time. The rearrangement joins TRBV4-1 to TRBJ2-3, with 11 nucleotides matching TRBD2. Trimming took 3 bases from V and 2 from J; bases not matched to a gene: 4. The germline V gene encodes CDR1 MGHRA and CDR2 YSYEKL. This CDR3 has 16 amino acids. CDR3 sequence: CASSHSGGAPTDTQYF. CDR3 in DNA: TGCGCCAGCAGCCATAGCGGGGGGGCCCCCACAGATACGCAGTATTTT.

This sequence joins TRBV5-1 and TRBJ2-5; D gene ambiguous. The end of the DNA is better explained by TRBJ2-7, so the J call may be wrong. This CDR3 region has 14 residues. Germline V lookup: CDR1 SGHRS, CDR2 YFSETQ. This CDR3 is CASSLQSTSYEQYF. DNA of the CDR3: TGCGCCAGCAGCCTACAGAGTACAAGCTACGAGCAGTACTTC.

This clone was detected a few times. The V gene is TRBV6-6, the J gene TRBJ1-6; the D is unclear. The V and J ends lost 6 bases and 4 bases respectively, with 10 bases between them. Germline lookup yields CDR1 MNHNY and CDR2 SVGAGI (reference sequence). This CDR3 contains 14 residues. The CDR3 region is CASRVEGYNSPLHF. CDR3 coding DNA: TGTGCCAGCAGGGTGGAGGGTTATAATTCACCCCTCCACTTT.

The DNA for the CDR3 is TGTGCCATCAGTGCGCCCGGGACAGGGTACGAGCAGTACTTC. Encoded protein: CAISAPGTGYEQYF. The chain employs TRBV10-3 and TRBJ2-7; 9 bases map to TRBD1. After removal of 4 bases from V and 4 bases from J, the junction contained 5 bases not matched to a gene. Germline V gives CDR1 ENHRY, CDR2 SYGVKD. The CDR3 is 14 residues long.

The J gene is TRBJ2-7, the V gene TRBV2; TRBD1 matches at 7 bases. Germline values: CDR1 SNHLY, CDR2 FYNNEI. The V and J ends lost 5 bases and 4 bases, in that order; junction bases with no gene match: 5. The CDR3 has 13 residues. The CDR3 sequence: CASSYRGTYEQYF. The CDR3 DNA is TGTGCCAGCAGTTACAGGGGTACGTACGAGCAGTACTTC.

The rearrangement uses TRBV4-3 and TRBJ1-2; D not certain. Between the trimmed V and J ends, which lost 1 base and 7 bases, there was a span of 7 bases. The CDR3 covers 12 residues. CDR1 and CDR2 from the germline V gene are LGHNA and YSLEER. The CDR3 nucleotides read TGCGCCAGCAGCCAAGGGTCGGGTGGCTACACCTTC. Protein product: CASSQGSGGYTF.

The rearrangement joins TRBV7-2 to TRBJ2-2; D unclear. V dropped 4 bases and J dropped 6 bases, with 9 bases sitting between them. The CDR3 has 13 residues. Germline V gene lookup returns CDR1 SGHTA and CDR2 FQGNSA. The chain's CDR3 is CASSSTPAGELFF. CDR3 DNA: TGTGCCAGCAGCTCAACTCCGGCCGGGGAGCTGTTTTTT.

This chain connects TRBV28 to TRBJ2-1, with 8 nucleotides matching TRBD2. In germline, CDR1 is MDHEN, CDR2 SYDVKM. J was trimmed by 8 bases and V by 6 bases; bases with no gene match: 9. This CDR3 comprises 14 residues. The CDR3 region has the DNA TGTGCCAGCAGAATACGGGGGGGTGGCGATGAGCAGTTCTTC. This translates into CASRIRGGGDEQFF.

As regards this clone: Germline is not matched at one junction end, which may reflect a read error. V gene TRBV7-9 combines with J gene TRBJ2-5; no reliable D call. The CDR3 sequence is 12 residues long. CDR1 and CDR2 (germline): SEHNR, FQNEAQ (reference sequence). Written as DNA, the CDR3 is TGTTCCAGCAGCAGAACACAAGAGACCCAGTACTTC. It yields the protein CSSSRTQETQYF.

CDR3 amino acids: CASSLRTWALNTEAFF. The DNA of the CDR3 is TGTGCCAGCAGCTTACGAACCTGGGCCCTGAACACTGAAGCTTTCTTT. J is TRBJ1-1 and V is TRBV5-4, with D hard to call. Trimming stripped 2 bases from V and 0 bases from J, with 14 bases between. The germline gives CDR1 SGHNT, CDR2 YYREEE (reference sequence). There are 16 residues in the CDR3.

The CDR3 DNA reads as TGTGCCAGCAGGAACACAGGGGGAGACCTCCACTTT. The encoded protein is CASRNTGGDLHF. This chain links TRBV6-6 with TRBJ1-6, with 8 bases fitting TRBD1. The CDR3 extends over 12 amino acids. The germline V gene encodes CDR1 MNHNY and CDR2 SVGAGI (reference sequence). V lost 6 bases, J lost 15 bases, and 7 bases stayed unmatched.